This T cell receptor (beta chain) emerged from a study of shared clonotypes between healthy human individuals. Study as a whole: Each donor had three CD4 naive, three CD4 memory, two CD8 naive and one CD8 memory plate.

Method: immunoSEQ multiplex PCR; TCRdb's copy keeps in-frame clones and lacks some. The table includes over 2 million clones, roughly 95% detected once. This clone was seen just once. Its antigen is unidentified. Broader study findings: Sampling was confined to blood; repertoires within tissues likely differ. Genetic and exposure-history diversity was limited by the few donors.

Cells designated naive CD8 were CD45RO-negative and were positively selected for CCR7, with terminally differentiated effector memory CD45RA+ cells excluded. All of the donors resided in Nashville, Tennessee, and each was a Caucasian adult. Germline CDR1 reads SGDLS; CDR2 reads YYNGEE. The CDR3 covers 13 residues. Trimming removed 4 bases from V and 4 bases from J, with 12 bases in between. The origin of this receptor is a man aged 18 to 30 in good health. This sequence joins TRBV9 and TRBJ2-7; TRBD2 might be the D (6 bases). The sequenced sample consisted of naive CD8+ T cells sorted from blood. The DNA for the CDR3 is TGTGCCAGCAGCCCCGGGGAGGATTACGAGCAGTACTTC. As protein: CASSPGEDYEQYF. The full variable domain, rest sourced from reference TRBV9 and TRBJ2-7, is DSGVTQTPKHLITATGQRVTLRCSPRSGDLSVYWYQQSLDQGLQFLIQYYNGEERAKGNILERFSAQQFPDLHSELNLSSLELGDSALYFCASSPGEDYEQYFGPGTRLTVT.